This T cell receptor beta chain was identified in a study of CD8+ T cells in alopecia areata. Whole-study results and caveats: During tofacitinib treatment, many expanded lesional clones remained in scalp and blood.

This clone occurred a few times. The antigen is undetermined. Treatment in this sample: oral pan-JAK inhibitor, 5-10 mg twice daily. RNA extraction was followed by reverse transcription into cDNA, which acted as the sequencing template. Some clones are missing from TCRdb's copy, which holds only in-frame ones; the method was immunoSEQ multiplex PCR. The repertoire has 270,000 or so clones, about 62% of them found once; the top ten carry less than 2%. The germline gives CDR1 SQVTM, CDR2 ANQGSEA. The length of the CDR3 is 13 residues. V was shortened by 7 bases and J by 0 bases, with 13 bases between the two germline ends.

This clonotype originated in a human donor with alopecia areata. The chain carries TRBV29-1 and TRBJ2-7; D is undetermined. The specimen was CD4+ T cells sorted from blood, collected at week 24, from a patient treated with tofacitinib. The CDR3 protein is CSAGRRLSYEQYF. As DNA, the CDR3 is TGCAGCGCCGGTCGTAGACTCTCCTACGAGCAGTACTTC.